Given below is one T cell receptor (beta chain) in context. These data come from a study of CD8+ T cells in alopecia areata. This sample's treatment: oral pan-JAK inhibitor, 5-10 mg twice daily. There are 12 residues in the CDR3. Trimming cost V 5 bases and J 5 bases, with 7 bases left between them. Germline V gene data show CDR1 as SEHNR and CDR2 as FQNEAQ (reference sequence). The sequencing template was cDNA reverse transcribed from extracted RNA. TCRdb's copy holds only in-frame clones and misses some; the assay was immunoSEQ multiplex PCR. This table has around 200,000 clones, around three fifths appearing once.

The sample here was CD8+ T cells sorted from blood, taken at week 24, from a patient treated with tofacitinib. The TCR comes from a human donor with alopecia areata. The rearrangement links TRBV7-9 to TRBJ1-3; D is unresolved. CDR3 bases: TGTGCCAGCAGCCTCGACAGAAACACCATATATTTT. Translated, it gives CASSLDRNTIYF.